A selection of T cell receptor beta chains follows, all from one sample in a study of tumor and adjacent non-tumor tissue in lung cancer. Using its own MiXCR run on the multiplex PCR reads, TCRdb lists one record per CDR3 protein. The sample records approximately 90,000 distinct CDR3 sequences, about 77% being singletons. Sequencing used distant non-tumor lung tissue. These TCRs come from a woman in her forties or fifties with non-small cell lung cancer. Both conserved end residues are part of each CDR3. Each record gives: V gene, J gene, CDR3 length, clone size, D gene, CDR3 protein, CDR3 DNA. A D gene is named only where the DNA matches it firmly. Clone size is stated in some rows and not others, as once, few, many or a class when expanded.

v_gene: TRBV12-3/TRBV12-4; j_gene: TRBJ1-2; len: 13; abundance: NA; d_gene: NA; CDR3aa: CAGLTRSLYGYTF; CDR3nt: TGTGCCGGCCTGACTAGGAGCCTCTATGGCTACACCTTC
v_gene: TRBV20-1; j_gene: TRBJ2-2; len: 16; abundance: NA; d_gene: TRBD2; CDR3aa: CSARDALAGETGGMFF; CDR3nt: TGCAGTGCTAGAGATGCACTAGCGGGAGAGACCGGGGGGATGTTTTTT
v_gene: TRBV12-3/TRBV12-4; j_gene: TRBJ2-2; len: 16; abundance: NA; d_gene: NA; CDR3aa: CASSQGRGSNTGELFF; CDR3nt: TGTGCCAGTAGTCAAGGACGGGGGTCGAACACCGGGGAGCTGTTTTTT
v_gene: TRBV6-1; j_gene: TRBJ2-1; len: 15; abundance: NA; d_gene: NA; CDR3aa: CASSDSFATYIEHFF; CDR3nt: TGTGCCAGCAGTGATAGCTTTGCCACCTACATTGAGCATTTCTTC
v_gene: TRBV24-1; j_gene: TRBJ2-2; len: 15; abundance: NA; d_gene: NA; CDR3aa: CAASEGWDYTGELFF; CDR3nt: TGTGCCGCCAGTGAGGGATGGGACTACACCGGGGAGCTGTTTTTT
v_gene: TRBV10-2; j_gene: TRBJ1-5; len: 13; abundance: NA; d_gene: NA; CDR3aa: CASLQASNQPQRF; CDR3nt: TGCGCCAGCTTACAGGCGAGCAATCAACCCCAGCGTTTT
v_gene: TRBV12-3/TRBV12-4; j_gene: TRBJ2-2; len: 15; abundance: NA; d_gene: TRBD1; CDR3aa: CASSPGQGITGKLFF; CDR3nt: TGTGCCAGCAGCCCGGGACAGGGGATTACCGGGAAGCTGTTTTTT
v_gene: TRBV11-3; j_gene: TRBJ1-2; len: 12; abundance: NA; d_gene: NA; CDR3aa: CATNTGCFGYTF; CDR3nt: TGTGCCACCAATACGGGTTGCTTTGGCTACACTTTC
v_gene: TRBV5-4; j_gene: TRBJ2-5; len: 13; abundance: NA; d_gene: TRBD2; CDR3aa: CARPSGVQETQYF; CDR3nt: TGTGCCAGGCCTAGCGGGGTGCAAGAGACCCAGTACTTC
v_gene: TRBV11-1; j_gene: TRBJ2-1; len: 14; abundance: NA; d_gene: NA; CDR3aa: CSSSLMGLRDEQPF; CDR3nt: TGTTCCAGCAGCTTAATGGGGCTTAGGGATGAGCAGCCCTTC
v_gene: TRBV14; j_gene: TRBJ2-1; len: 14; abundance: NA; d_gene: TRBD1; CDR3aa: CASSLMTGHNEHFF; CDR3nt: TGTGCCAGCAGCCTTATGACAGGGCACAATGAGCATTTTTTC
v_gene: TRBV20-1; j_gene: TRBJ2-7; len: 14; abundance: many; d_gene: NA; CDR3aa: CSANPPDREYEQYF; CDR3nt: TGCAGTGCCAACCCCCCGGACAGAGAATACGAGCAGTACTTC
v_gene: TRBV7-8; j_gene: TRBJ2-5; len: 18; abundance: many; d_gene: TRBD1; CDR3aa: CASSLILGQIGPQETQYF; CDR3nt: TGTGCCAGCAGCTTAATATTGGGACAGATAGGACCACAAGAGACCCAGTACTTC
v_gene: TRBV30; j_gene: TRBJ1-1; len: 11; abundance: NA; d_gene: NA; CDR3aa: CACGVNTEAFF; CDR3nt: TGTGCCTGTGGAGTGAACACTGAAGCTTTCTTT
v_gene: TRBV10-3; j_gene: TRBJ2-2; len: 14; abundance: NA; d_gene: TRBD1; CDR3aa: CAISDDSTTGEMFF; CDR3nt: TGTGCCATCAGTGATGACAGTACCACAGGGGAGATGTTTTTT
v_gene: TRBV6-2/TRBV6-3; j_gene: TRBJ2-7; len: 17; abundance: NA; d_gene: NA; CDR3aa: CASSYITVTALTYEEYF; CDR3nt: TGTGCCAGCAGTTACATTACGGTGACAGCCCTTACCTACGAGGAGTACTTC
v_gene: TRBV11-2; j_gene: TRBJ2-2; len: 17; abundance: NA; d_gene: NA; CDR3aa: CAINWDVGGVNTGELLF; CDR3nt: TGTGCCATCAATTGGGATGTAGGGGGAGTGAACACCGGGGAGCTGCTTTTT
v_gene: TRBV11-2; j_gene: TRBJ1-6; len: 14; abundance: once; d_gene: NA; CDR3aa: CASSFRTGKSLLHF; CDR3nt: TGTGCCAGCAGCTTTCGGACGGGGAAATCACTCCTCCACTTT
v_gene: TRBV14; j_gene: TRBJ2-7; len: 14; abundance: NA; d_gene: TRBD2; CDR3aa: CTSSRTSGINEQYF; CDR3nt: TGTACCAGCAGCCGGACTAGTGGGATTAACGAGCAGTACTTC
v_gene: TRBV12-3/TRBV12-4; j_gene: TRBJ2-7; len: 18; abundance: NA; d_gene: TRBD2; CDR3aa: CASNLGRILTSAAYKQYF; CDR3nt: TGTGCCAGCAATTTGGGCAGGATTTTAACTAGCGCTGCCTACAAGCAGTACTTC
v_gene: TRBV10-1; j_gene: TRBJ2-7; len: 16; abundance: few; d_gene: NA; CDR3aa: CTSSESTLPGPYERYF; CDR3nt: TGCACCAGCAGTGAGTCAACCCTCCCAGGTCCCTACGAGCGGTACTTC
v_gene: TRBV5-4; j_gene: TRBJ2-3; len: 13; abundance: NA; d_gene: NA; CDR3aa: CASRIQGTDTQYF; CDR3nt: TGTGCCAGCAGGATACAGGGAACAGATACGCAGTATTTT
v_gene: TRBV6-6; j_gene: TRBJ2-5; len: 13; abundance: NA; d_gene: NA; CDR3aa: CASDSDSQETQYF; CDR3nt: TGTGCCAGCGACTCGGACAGTCAAGAGACCCAGTACTTC
v_gene: TRBV4-2; j_gene: TRBJ2-7; len: 16; abundance: NA; d_gene: NA; CDR3aa: CPSSHALEAVPFEQYF; CDR3nt: TGTCCCAGCAGCCATGCATTAGAGGCGGTCCCCTTCGAGCAGTACTTC
v_gene: TRBV5-1; j_gene: TRBJ2-5; len: 14; abundance: NA; d_gene: NA; CDR3aa: CASTRTCRGETQYF; CDR3nt: TGCGCCAGCACTCGGACATGCAGAGGGGAGACCCAGTACTTC
v_gene: TRBV6-5; j_gene: TRBJ1-4; len: 17; abundance: NA; d_gene: NA; CDR3aa: CATSHLNPGGSNDKLFF; CDR3nt: TGTGCCACTAGCCATCTTAACCCAGGAGGCTCTAATGACAAACTGTTTTTT
v_gene: TRBV5-4; j_gene: TRBJ1-4; len: 15; abundance: NA; d_gene: NA; CDR3aa: CVSSLAVEEEEKLFF; CDR3nt: TGTGTCAGCAGCTTGGCGGTCGAGGAGGAAGAAAAACTGTTTTTT
v_gene: TRBV28; j_gene: TRBJ2-4; len: 12; abundance: many; d_gene: NA; CDR3aa: CASSPFSYIQYF; CDR3nt: TGTGCCAGCAGCCCTTTCAGCTACATTCAGTACTTC
v_gene: TRBV6-5; j_gene: TRBJ2-7; len: 17; abundance: NA; d_gene: NA; CDR3aa: CASSRNCRGLESYEQYF; CDR3nt: TGTGCCAGCAGTCGAAATTGCAGGGGACTCGAGTCCTACGAGCAATACTTC
v_gene: TRBV6-6; j_gene: TRBJ1-5; len: 15; abundance: NA; d_gene: NA; CDR3aa: CASTPPGRINRPQHF; CDR3nt: TGTGCCAGTACCCCACCGGGACGTATAAATCGGCCCCAGCATTTT